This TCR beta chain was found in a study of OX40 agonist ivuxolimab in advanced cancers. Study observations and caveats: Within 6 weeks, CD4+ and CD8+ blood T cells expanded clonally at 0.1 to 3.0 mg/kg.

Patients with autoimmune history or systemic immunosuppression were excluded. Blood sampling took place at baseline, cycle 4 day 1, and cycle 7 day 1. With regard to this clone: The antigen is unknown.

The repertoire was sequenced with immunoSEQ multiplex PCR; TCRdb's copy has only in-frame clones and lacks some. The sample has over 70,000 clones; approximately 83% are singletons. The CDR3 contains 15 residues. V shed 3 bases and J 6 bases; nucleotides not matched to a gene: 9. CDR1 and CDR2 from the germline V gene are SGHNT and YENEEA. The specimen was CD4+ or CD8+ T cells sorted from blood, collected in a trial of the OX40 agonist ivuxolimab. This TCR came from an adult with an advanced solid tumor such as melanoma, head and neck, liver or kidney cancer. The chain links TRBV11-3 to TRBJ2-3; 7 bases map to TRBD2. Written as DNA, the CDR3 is TGTGCCAGCAGCTTTGAGGGAGGGTCGACGGATACGCAGTATTTT. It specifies CASSFEGGSTDTQYF.